These 6 T cell receptor beta chains share one sample of origin, sequenced in a study of blood T cells in healthy people across ages. A second about 6 to 11 cycle PCR used barcoded and J-beta primers. MiXCR was run by TCRdb on the 5' RACE reads, yielding one entry per CDR3 protein. The table lists more than 1 million distinct CDR3 sequences, 40% to 55% of them singletons. Specimen: blood. Source of these receptors: a woman aged 55-70 years in good health.

This chain joins TRBV6-5 and TRBJ1-2; D gene uncertain. V dropped 8 bases and J dropped 8 bases, with 15 bases sitting between them. CDR1 MNHEY and CDR2 SVGAGI come from the germline V gene. CDR3 length: 12 amino acids. CDR3 protein: CASGSSGSGYTF. The CDR3, as DNA: TGTGCCAGCGGCTCTTCGGGGTCGGGCTACACCTTC.

The chain uses TRBV24-1 and TRBJ2-1; 12 positions agree with TRBD2. There are 16 residues in the CDR3. V shed 7 bases and J 9 bases; nucleotides not matched to a gene: 12. Germline-derived CDR1 and CDR2 are KGHDR and SFDVKD. The CDR3: CATSPTSGGLSVEQFF. The CDR3 nucleotides are TGTGCCACCAGCCCGACTAGCGGGGGATTAAGTGTTGAGCAGTTCTTC.

The rearrangement uses TRBV5-1 and TRBJ2-3; maybe TRBD1 (5 bases). Trimming stripped 2 bases from V and 0 bases from J, with 10 bases between. Germline V gene lookup returns CDR1 SGHRS and CDR2 YFSETQ. The CDR3 covers 15 residues. DNA of the CDR3: TGCGCCAGCAGCTTCATCAGGGCGAGCACAGATACGCAGTATTTT. This sequence encodes CASSFIRASTDTQYF.

Only a few counts were recorded for this clonotype. V is TRBV20-1 and J is TRBJ2-3, with TRBD2 matching over 11 bases. This CDR3 has 15 residues. The V and J ends lost 2 bases and 2 bases, in that order; junction bases with no gene match: 3. Germline CDR1 reads DFQATT; CDR2 reads SNEGSKA (reference sequence). The CDR3 loop reads CSARLAGGVTDTQYF. CDR3 coding DNA: TGCAGTGCTAGACTAGCGGGAGGTGTCACAGATACGCAGTATTTT.

In DNA form, the CDR3 reads TGTGCCAGCAGTTACTCGTCTAGCGGGAGTAGGGACCAGTACTTC. Amino acid sequence: CASSYSSSGSRDQYF. The chain has TRBV6-6 and TRBJ2-7; 10 bases line up with TRBD2. Germline V gene lookup returns CDR1 MNHNY and CDR2 SVGAGI (reference sequence). Germline trimming cut 0 bases from V and 10 bases from J; bases unmatched to any gene: 9. This CDR3 spans 15 amino acids.

The chain uses TRBV14 and TRBJ1-4; D may be TRBD1 (6 bases). V was pared by 1 base and J by 5 bases, with 14 bases between. Germline V lookup: CDR1 SGHDN, CDR2 FVKESK. The CDR3 covers 16 residues. CDR3 nucleotides: TGTGCCAGCAGCCAAGTGCAGGGACATCCCAATGAAAAACTGTTTTTT. Encoded protein: CASSQVQGHPNEKLFF.